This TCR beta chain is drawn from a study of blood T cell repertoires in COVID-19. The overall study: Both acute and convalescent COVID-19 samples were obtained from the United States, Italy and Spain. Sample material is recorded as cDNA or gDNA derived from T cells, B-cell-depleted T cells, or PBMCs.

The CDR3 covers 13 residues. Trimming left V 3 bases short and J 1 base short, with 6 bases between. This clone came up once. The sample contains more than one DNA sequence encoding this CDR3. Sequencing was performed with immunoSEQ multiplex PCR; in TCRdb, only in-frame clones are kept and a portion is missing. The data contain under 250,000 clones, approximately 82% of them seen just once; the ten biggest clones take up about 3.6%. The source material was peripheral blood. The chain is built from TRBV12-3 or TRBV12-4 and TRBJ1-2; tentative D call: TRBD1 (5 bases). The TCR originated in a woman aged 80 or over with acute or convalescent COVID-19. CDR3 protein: CASSLQGNYGYTF. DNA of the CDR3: TGTGCCAGCAGTTTGCAGGGTAACTATGGCTACACCTTC.